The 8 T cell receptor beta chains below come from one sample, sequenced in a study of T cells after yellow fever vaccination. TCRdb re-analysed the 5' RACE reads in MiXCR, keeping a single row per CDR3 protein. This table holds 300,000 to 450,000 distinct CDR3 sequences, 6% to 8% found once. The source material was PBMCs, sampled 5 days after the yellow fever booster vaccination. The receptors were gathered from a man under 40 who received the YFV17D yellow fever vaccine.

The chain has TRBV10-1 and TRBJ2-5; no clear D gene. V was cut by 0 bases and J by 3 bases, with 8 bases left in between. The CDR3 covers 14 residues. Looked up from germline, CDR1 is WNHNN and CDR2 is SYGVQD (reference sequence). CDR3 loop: CASSESSFEETQYF. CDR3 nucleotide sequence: TGCGCCAGCAGTGAGTCGTCATTTGAAGAGACCCAGTACTTC.

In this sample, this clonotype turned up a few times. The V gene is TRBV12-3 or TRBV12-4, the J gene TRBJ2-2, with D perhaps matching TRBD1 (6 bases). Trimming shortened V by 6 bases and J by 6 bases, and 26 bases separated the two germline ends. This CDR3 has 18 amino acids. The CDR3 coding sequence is TGTGCCAGCAGCCCCATCGTTGCGACAGGCAAATTCGCCGGGGAGCTGTTTTTT. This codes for CASSPIVATGKFAGELFF.

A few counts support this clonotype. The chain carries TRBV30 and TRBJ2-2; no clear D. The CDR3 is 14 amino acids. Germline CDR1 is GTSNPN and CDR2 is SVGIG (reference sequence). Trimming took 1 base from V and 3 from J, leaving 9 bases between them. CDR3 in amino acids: CAWSGQFHTGELFF. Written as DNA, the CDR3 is TGTGCCTGGAGTGGTCAGTTCCACACCGGGGAGCTGTTTTTT.

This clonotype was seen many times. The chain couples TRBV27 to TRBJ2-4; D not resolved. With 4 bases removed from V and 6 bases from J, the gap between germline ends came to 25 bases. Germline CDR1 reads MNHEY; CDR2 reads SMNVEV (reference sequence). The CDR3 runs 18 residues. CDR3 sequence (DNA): TGTGCCAGCAGTTCGAGTCCTACGTCGTCCGGCAGAAGAAACATTCAGTACTTC. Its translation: CASSSSPTSSGRRNIQYF.

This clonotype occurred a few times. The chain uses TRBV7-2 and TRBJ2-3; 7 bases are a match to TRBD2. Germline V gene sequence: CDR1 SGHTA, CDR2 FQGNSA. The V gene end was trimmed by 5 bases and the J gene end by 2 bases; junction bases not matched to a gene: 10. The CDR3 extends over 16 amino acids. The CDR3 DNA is TGTGCCAGCAGCCTACTCTCTAGCGGACCCACAGATACGCAGTATTTT. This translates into CASSLLSSGPTDTQYF.

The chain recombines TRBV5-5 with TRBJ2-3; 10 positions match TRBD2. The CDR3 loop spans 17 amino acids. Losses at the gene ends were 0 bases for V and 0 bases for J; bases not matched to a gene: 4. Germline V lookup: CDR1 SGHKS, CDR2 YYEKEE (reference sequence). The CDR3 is CASSLGPTSGSTDTQYF. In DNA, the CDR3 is TGTGCCAGCAGCTTGGGACCGACTAGCGGGAGCACAGATACGCAGTATTTT.

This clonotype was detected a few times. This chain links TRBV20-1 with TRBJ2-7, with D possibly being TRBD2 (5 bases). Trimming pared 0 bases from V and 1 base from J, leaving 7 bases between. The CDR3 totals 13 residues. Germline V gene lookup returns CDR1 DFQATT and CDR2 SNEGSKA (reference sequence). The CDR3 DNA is TGCAGTGCTAGAGATCCGGGATCCTACGAGCAGTACTTC. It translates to CSARDPGSYEQYF.

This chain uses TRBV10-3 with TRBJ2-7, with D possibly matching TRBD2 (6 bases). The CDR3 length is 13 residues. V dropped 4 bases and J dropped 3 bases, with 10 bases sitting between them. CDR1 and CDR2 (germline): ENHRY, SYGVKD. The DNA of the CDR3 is TGTGCCATCAGTGGTAGACTAGACTACGAGCAGTACTTC. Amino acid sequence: CAISGRLDYEQYF.